Below, 8 T cell receptor beta chains from the same sample are listed, as sequenced in a study of T cell changes during pregnancy in multiple sclerosis. The repertoire was sequenced with immunoSEQ multiplex PCR; TCRdb's copy has only in-frame clones and lacks some. The repertoire holds some 74,000 clones, about 92% seen once, with over 2% in the top ten. The sample consisted of peripheral blood, taken before pregnancy. The receptors here all came from a female donor with multiple sclerosis, enrolled in a pregnancy study.

The V call is TRBV7-2, the J call TRBJ2-7; D might be TRBD1 (6 bases). V dropped 3 bases and J dropped 5 bases, with 11 bases sitting between them. The CDR3 is made up of 13 amino acids. From germline, CDR1 is SGHTA and CDR2 FQGNSA. The CDR3 is CASSFAGDHEQYF. The DNA of the CDR3 is TGTGCCAGCAGCTTCGCAGGGGACCACGAGCAGTACTTC.

The V call is TRBV28, the J call TRBJ1-5; 9 bases agree with TRBD1. Germline assignment: CDR1 MDHEN and CDR2 SYDVKM. This CDR3 contains 15 residues. The V segment lost 4 bases and the J segment 2 bases; nucleotides outside the gene matches: 3. For the CDR3, the DNA is TGTGCCAGCAGTTACAGGGGGCTGGGCAATCAGCCCCAGCATTTT. Protein sequence: CASSYRGLGNQPQHF.

The chain recombines TRBV19 with TRBJ2-6; D gene ambiguous. The CDR3 has 17 residues. Trimming left V 3 bases short and J 1 base short, with 13 bases between. Germline-derived CDR1 and CDR2 are LNHDA and SQIVND (reference sequence). This CDR3 reads CASSIVQTFSGANVLTF. CDR3 DNA: TGTGCCAGTAGTATCGTACAGACCTTTTCTGGGGCCAACGTCCTGACTTTC. Together with reference TRBV19 and TRBJ2-6, the CDR3 gives the full variable domain: DGGITQSPKYLFRKEGQNVTLSCEQNLNHDAMYWYRQDPGQGLRLIYYSQIVNDFQKGDIAEGYSVSREKKESFPLTVTSAQKNPTAFYLCASSIVQTFSGANVLTFGAGSRLTVL.

The V call is TRBV4-3, the J call TRBJ2-7; 7 bases match TRBD2. Germline V lookup: CDR1 LGHNA, CDR2 YSLEER. The CDR3 length is 16 residues. V shed 0 bases and J 3 bases; nucleotides not matched to a gene: 8. This CDR3 is CASSQDIQRGFYEQYF. Written as DNA, the CDR3 is TGCGCCAGCAGCCAAGATATCCAGCGGGGCTTCTACGAGCAGTACTTC.

The chain joins TRBV28 to TRBJ2-7; possible D gene TRBD2, 6 bases. Trimming pared 10 bases from V and 0 bases from J, leaving 16 bases between. The CDR3 extends over 14 amino acids. The germline gives CDR1 MDHEN, CDR2 SYDVKM. In nucleotides, the CDR3 is TGTGCCACAACCCGGGACTGGACCTCCTACGAGCAGTACTTC. Encoded protein: CATTRDWTSYEQYF.

The rearrangement uses TRBV7-9 and TRBJ2-1; D not resolved. The CDR3 is 13 residues long. The germline V and J ends were trimmed by 4 bases and 10 bases, with 14 bases remaining between them. Germline CDR1 reads SEHNR; CDR2 reads FQNEAQ (reference sequence). The CDR3 spells CASSSIGLREQFF. CDR3 nucleotides: TGTGCCAGCAGCTCGATTGGGTTGAGGGAGCAGTTCTTC.

This chain links TRBV30 with TRBJ2-7; D might be TRBD1 (6 bases). V lost 2 bases to trimming and J lost 3 bases, with 14 bases between them. This CDR3 has 14 amino acids. Germline CDR1 is GTSNPN and CDR2 is SVGIG (reference sequence). The CDR3 nucleotides are TGTGCCTGGAGTAGGACAGCGGTATACTACGAGCAGTACTTC. Translated: CAWSRTAVYYEQYF.

This sequence joins TRBV5-1 and TRBJ2-1; 9 nucleotides agree with TRBD2. The V segment lost 4 bases and the J segment 0 bases; nucleotides outside the gene matches: 2. CDR1 and CDR2 from the germline V gene are SGHRS and YFSETQ. The CDR3 contains 15 residues. In DNA form, the CDR3 reads TGCGCCAGCAGCCCGACTAGCGGCTCCTACAATGAGCAGTTCTTC. Translated, it gives CASSPTSGSYNEQFF.